These 9 T cell receptor beta chains were all obtained from the same sample, sequenced in a study of blood T cell repertoires in COVID-19. Assay: immunoSEQ multiplex PCR; the TCRdb copy retains only in-frame clones and omits some. The sample contains tens of thousands of clones, about 90% of which appear only once. Sequencing was carried out using peripheral blood. All receptors derive from a man aged 45-65 years with active COVID-19.

V usage is TRBV28 and J usage is TRBJ1-6; no reliable D call. Looked up from germline, CDR1 is MDHEN and CDR2 is SYDVKM. Trimming cost V 3 bases and J 0 bases, with 6 bases left between them. This CDR3 is built from 15 residues. The CDR3 loop reads CASSFGSSYNSPLHF. In DNA, the CDR3 is TGTGCCAGCAGTTTTGGGAGCTCCTATAATTCACCCCTCCACTTT. The whole variable domain, filled in from reference TRBV28 and TRBJ1-6, reads DVKVTQSSRYLVKRTGEKVFLECVQDMDHENMFWYRQDPGLGLRLIYFSYDVKMKEKGDIPEGYSVSREKKERFSLILESASTNQTSMYLCASSFGSSYNSPLHFGNGTRLTVT.

The chain joins TRBV7-9 to TRBJ1-1; 7 nucleotides line up with TRBD1. Germline V gene data show CDR1 as SEHNR and CDR2 as FQNEAQ (reference sequence). This CDR3 has 13 amino acids. Unmatched junction bases numbered 4, after V lost 6 bases and J lost 3 bases. The CDR3 protein is CASRSTGDTEAFF. The CDR3 DNA reads as TGTGCCAGCAGATCCACAGGGGACACTGAAGCTTTCTTT.

V is TRBV7-9 and J is TRBJ1-2, with 9 bases that match TRBD1. The CDR3 is made up of 16 amino acids. Germline trimming cut 6 bases from V and 3 bases from J; bases unmatched to any gene: 11. Germline V CDR1 and CDR2: SEHNR, FQNEAQ (reference sequence). The CDR3 is CASSPARGQGDYGYTF. The CDR3 bases are TGTGCCAGCAGTCCGGCGAGGGGACAGGGAGACTATGGCTACACCTTC.

The chain carries TRBV10-3 and TRBJ1-5; the match to TRBD1 covers 7 bases. CDR1 ENHRY and CDR2 SYGVKD come from the germline V gene. V trimming: 3 bases; J trimming: 2 bases; junction bases outside the gene matches: 7. The CDR3 runs to 16 residues. The CDR3 DNA sequence: TGTGCCATCAGTGATCCGGACAGGATGGGCAATCAGCCCCAGCATTTT. Protein: CAISDPDRMGNQPQHF.

V and J are TRBV30 and TRBJ1-2, with unresolved D. This CDR3 comprises 13 residues. The V end lost 2 bases, the J end lost 7 bases, and 14 bases lay between the germline ends. The germline V gene encodes CDR1 GTSNPN and CDR2 SVGIG (reference sequence). The CDR3 is CAWSHGGDSGYTF. The CDR3 region has the DNA TGTGCCTGGAGTCACGGCGGGGATTCTGGCTACACCTTC.

This rearrangement joins TRBV5-1 to TRBJ1-5; TRBD1 agrees at 8 bases. This CDR3 spans 15 amino acids. Germline CDR1 SGHRS, CDR2 YFSETQ. The V and J ends lost 4 bases and 5 bases, in that order; junction bases with no gene match: 8. The CDR3 bases are TGCGCCAGCAGCCCCACCGGACAGGGACATCAGCCCCAGCATTTT. Its translation: CASSPTGQGHQPQHF.

The chain couples TRBV4-2 to TRBJ1-2; D possibly corresponds to TRBD1 (6 bases). This CDR3 has 15 amino acids. Looked up from germline, CDR1 is LGHNA and CDR2 is YNFKEQ. With 1 base removed from V and 2 bases from J, the gap between germline ends came to 11 bases. In DNA, the CDR3 is TGTGCCAGCAGCCAAGCTTCGACAGGCAACTATGGCTACACCTTC. Protein product: CASSQASTGNYGYTF.

This clone was recorded once. The rearrangement links TRBV7-9 to TRBJ1-6, with D unresolved. Trimming removed 1 base from V and 10 bases from J, with 11 bases in between. The CDR3 runs to 14 residues. Looked up from germline, CDR1 is SEHNR and CDR2 is FQNEAQ (reference sequence). CDR3 residues: CASSLGQVGSPLHF. The CDR3 bases are TGTGCCAGCAGCTTAGGCCAGGTCGGCTCACCCCTCCACTTT.

This chain uses TRBV14 with TRBJ2-7, with TRBD1 matching over 7 bases. V lost 4 bases and J lost 11; bases outside the gene matches: 8. Germline V gives CDR1 SGHDN, CDR2 FVKESK. The CDR3 length is 12 residues. CDR3 in amino acids: CASSPGTAAEYF. The DNA for the CDR3 is TGTGCCAGCAGCCCTGGGACAGCTGCTGAGTACTTC.